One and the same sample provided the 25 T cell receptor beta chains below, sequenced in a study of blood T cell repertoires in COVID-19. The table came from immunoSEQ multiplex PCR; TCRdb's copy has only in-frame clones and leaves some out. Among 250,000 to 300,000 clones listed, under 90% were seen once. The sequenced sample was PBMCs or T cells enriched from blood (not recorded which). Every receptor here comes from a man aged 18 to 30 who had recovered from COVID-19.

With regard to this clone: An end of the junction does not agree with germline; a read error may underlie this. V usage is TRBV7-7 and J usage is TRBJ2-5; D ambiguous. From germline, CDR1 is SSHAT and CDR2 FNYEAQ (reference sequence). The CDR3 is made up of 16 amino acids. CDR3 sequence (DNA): TGTGCTAGCAGCTTAGGTCGGCTAGTCGTCGGAGAGACCCAGTACTTC. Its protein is CASSLGRLVVGETQYF.

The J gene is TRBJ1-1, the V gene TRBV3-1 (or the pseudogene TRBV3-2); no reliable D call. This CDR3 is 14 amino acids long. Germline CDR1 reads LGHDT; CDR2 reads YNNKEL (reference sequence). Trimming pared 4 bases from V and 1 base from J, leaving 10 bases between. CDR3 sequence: CASSPAVTNTEAFF. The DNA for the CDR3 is TGTGCCAGCAGCCCGGCGGTAACGAACACTGAAGCTTTCTTT.

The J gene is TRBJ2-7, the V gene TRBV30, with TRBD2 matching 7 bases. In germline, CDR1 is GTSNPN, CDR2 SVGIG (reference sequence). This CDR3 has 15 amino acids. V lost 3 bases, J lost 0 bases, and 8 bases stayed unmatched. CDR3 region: CAWRRGGGFSYEQYF. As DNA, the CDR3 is TGTGCCTGGAGACGCGGCGGGGGATTCTCCTACGAGCAGTACTTC.

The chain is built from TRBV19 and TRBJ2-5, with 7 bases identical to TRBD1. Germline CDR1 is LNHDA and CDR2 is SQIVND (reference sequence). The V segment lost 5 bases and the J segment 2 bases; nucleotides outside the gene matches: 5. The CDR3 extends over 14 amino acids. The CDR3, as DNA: TGTGCCAGTAGTCCCTCGGACAGGCAAGAGACCCAGTACTTC. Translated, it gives CASSPSDRQETQYF.

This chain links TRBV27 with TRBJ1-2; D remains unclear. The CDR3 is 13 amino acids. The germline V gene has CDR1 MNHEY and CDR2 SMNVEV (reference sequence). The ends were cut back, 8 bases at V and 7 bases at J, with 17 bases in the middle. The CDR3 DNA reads TGTGCCAGCCGATTAGACGGGGTGGGTGGCTACACCTTC. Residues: CASRLDGVGGYTF.

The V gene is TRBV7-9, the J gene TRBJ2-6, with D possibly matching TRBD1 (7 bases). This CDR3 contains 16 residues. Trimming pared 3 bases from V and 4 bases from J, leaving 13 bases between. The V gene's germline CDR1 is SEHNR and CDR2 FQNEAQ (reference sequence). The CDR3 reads CASSLSGGTGANVLTF. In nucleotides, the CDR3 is TGTGCCAGCAGCTTGTCAGGGGGGACCGGGGCCAACGTCCTGACTTTC.

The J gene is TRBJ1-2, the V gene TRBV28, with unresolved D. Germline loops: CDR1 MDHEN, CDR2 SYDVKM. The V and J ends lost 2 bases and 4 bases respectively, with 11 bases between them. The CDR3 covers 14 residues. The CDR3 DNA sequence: TGTGCCAGCAGTTTAGCAGGAGGCCGCTATGGCTACACCTTC. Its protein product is CASSLAGGRYGYTF.

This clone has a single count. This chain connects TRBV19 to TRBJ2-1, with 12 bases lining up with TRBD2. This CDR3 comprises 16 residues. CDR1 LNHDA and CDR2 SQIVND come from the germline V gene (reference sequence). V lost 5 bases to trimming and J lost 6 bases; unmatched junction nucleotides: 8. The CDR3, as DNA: TGTGCCAGTAGTCCGCGACTAGCGGGAGAGGGCAATGAGCAGTTCTTC. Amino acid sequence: CASSPRLAGEGNEQFF.

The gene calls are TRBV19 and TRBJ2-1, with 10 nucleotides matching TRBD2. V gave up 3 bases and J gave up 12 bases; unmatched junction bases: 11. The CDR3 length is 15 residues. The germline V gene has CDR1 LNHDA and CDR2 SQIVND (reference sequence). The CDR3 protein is CASSIGLAGAPRQFF. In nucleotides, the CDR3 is TGTGCCAGTAGTATTGGGCTAGCGGGGGCCCCGAGGCAGTTCTTC.

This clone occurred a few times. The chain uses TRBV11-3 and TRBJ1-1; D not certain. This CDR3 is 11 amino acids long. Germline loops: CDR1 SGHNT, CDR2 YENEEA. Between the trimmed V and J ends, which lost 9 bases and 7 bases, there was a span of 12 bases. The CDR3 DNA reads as TGTGCCAGTATCGAGCTAGGTGAAGCTTTCTTT. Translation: CASIELGEAFF.

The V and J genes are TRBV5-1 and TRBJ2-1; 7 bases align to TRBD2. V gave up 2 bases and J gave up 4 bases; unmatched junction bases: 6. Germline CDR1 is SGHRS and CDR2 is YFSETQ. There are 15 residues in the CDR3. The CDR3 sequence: CASSLGLAAYNEQFF. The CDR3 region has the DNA TGCGCCAGCAGCTTAGGTCTAGCGGCTTACAATGAGCAGTTCTTC. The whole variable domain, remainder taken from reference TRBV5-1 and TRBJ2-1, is KAGVTQTPRYLIKTRGQQVTLSCSPISGHRSVSWYQQTPGQGLQFLFEYFSETQRNKGNFPGRFSGRQFSNSRSEMNVSTLELGDSALYLCASSLGLAAYNEQFFGPGTRLTVL.

CDR3 sequence reads: CASSDSIRGTDTQYF. The CDR3 nucleotides are TGTGCCAGCAGTGACTCGATACGGGGCACAGATACGCAGTATTTT. The V and J genes are TRBV6-4 and TRBJ2-3; no reliable D call. Germline CDR1 and CDR2: MRHNA and SNTAGT. The V gene lost 0 bases and the J gene lost 1 base, with 8 bases spanning the gap. This CDR3 has 15 residues.

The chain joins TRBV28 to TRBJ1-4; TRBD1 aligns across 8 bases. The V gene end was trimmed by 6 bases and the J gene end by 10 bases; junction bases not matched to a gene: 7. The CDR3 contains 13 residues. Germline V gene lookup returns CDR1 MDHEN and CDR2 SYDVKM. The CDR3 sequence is CASSPSGGLKLFF. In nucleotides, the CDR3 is TGTGCCAGCAGCCCATCAGGGGGCCTAAAACTGTTTTTT.

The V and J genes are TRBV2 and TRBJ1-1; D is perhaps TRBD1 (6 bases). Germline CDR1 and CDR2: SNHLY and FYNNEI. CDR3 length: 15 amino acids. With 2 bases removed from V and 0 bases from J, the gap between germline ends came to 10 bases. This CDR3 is CASSELGAMNTEAFF. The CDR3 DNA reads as TGTGCCAGCAGTGAATTGGGGGCCATGAACACTGAAGCTTTCTTT.

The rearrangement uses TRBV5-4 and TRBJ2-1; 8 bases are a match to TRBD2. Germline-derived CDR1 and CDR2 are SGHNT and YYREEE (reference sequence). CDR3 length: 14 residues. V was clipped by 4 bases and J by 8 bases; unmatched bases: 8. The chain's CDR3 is CASSNGGALDEQFF. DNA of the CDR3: TGTGCCAGCAGCAACGGGGGGGCGCTGGATGAGCAGTTCTTC.

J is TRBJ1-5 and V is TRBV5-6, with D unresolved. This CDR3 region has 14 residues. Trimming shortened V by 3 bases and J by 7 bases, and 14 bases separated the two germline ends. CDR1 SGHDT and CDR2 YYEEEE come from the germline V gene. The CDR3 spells CASSSTYLRQPQHF. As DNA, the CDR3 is TGTGCCAGCAGCTCGACCTATTTGAGGCAGCCCCAGCATTTT.

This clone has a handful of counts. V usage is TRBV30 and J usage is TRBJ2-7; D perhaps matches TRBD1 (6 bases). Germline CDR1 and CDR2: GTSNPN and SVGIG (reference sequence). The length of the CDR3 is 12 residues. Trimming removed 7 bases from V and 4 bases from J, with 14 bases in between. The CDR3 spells CALRDTEYEQYF. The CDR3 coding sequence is TGTGCCTTACGGGACACGGAATACGAGCAGTACTTC.

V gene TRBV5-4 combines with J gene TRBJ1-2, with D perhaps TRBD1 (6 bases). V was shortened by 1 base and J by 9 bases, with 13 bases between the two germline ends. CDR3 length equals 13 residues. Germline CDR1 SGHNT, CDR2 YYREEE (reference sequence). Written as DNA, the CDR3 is TGTGCCAGCAGCTTGACAGGGACACGGAGCTACACCTTC. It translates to CASSLTGTRSYTF.

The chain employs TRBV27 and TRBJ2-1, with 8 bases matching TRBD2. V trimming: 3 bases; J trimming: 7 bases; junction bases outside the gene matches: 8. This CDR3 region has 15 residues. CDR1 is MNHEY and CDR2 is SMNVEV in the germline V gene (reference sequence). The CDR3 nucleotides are TGTGCCAGCAGTTTCAGCCTAGCGGGTGGGAATGAGCAGTTCTTC. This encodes CASSFSLAGGNEQFF.

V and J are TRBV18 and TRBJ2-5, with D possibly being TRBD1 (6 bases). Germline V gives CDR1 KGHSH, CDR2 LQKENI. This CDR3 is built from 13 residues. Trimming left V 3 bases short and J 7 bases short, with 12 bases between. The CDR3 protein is CASSPTGIGTQYF. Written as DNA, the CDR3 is TGTGCCAGCTCACCGACAGGTATTGGGACCCAGTACTTC.

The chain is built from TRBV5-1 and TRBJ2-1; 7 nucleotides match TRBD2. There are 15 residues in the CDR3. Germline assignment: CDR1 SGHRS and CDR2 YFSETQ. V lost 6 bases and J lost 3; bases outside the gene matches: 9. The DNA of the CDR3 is TGCGCCAGCAACCCCGGGGAGGGCTTCTACAATGAGCAGTTCTTC. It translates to CASNPGEGFYNEQFF.

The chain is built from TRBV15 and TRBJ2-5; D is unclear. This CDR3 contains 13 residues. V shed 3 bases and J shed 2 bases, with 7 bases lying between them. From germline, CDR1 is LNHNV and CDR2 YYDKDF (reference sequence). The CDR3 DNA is TGTGCCACCAGCAGGCAGGAACAAGAGACCCAGTACTTC. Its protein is CATSRQEQETQYF.

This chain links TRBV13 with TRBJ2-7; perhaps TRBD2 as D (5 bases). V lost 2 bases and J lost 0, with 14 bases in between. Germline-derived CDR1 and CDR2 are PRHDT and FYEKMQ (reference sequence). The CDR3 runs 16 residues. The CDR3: CASSLSRGSYSYEQYF. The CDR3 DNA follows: TGTGCCAGCAGCTTATCGCGAGGGTCTTACTCCTACGAGCAGTACTTC.

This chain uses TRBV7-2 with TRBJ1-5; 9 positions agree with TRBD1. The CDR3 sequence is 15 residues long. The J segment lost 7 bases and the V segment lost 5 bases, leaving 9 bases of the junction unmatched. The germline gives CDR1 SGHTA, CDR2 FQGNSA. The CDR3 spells CASSPVTGGGQPQHF. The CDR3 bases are TGTGCCAGCAGCCCGGTAACAGGGGGCGGGCAGCCCCAGCATTTT.

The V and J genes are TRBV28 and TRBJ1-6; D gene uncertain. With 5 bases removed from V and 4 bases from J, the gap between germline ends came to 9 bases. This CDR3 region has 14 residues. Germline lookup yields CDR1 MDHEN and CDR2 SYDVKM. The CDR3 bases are TGTGCCAGCAGTATTCGGGGTTATAATTCACCCCTCCACTTT. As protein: CASSIRGYNSPLHF.